This T cell receptor beta chain was captured in a study of beta chain features in type 1 diabetes. Sorted CD4+ subsets: naive, central memory, regulatory, stem cell-like memory (CD45RO/CCR7/CD25/CD127/CD95/CD27 panel). The authors obtained over 95% purity in all sorted populations. This clone was counted only a few times. The antigen is undetermined. Study-wide results and limits: Shortening of TCRB CDR3s, moderate but significant, appeared in all four CD4+ subsets of Type 1 diabetes patients.

There are 16 residues in the CDR3. V lost 3 bases and J 1 base, leaving 12 bases between the germline ends. Germline V gene sequence: CDR1 KGHSH, CDR2 LQKENI. Expressed TCRB transcripts were sequenced because the entire RNA isolate underwent reverse transcription. The assay was immunoSEQ multiplex PCR, and TCRdb's table has in-frame clones only and misses some. This sample has about 340,000 clones, with roughly 12% found just once. The origin of this receptor is a woman between 18 and 29 years old with type 1 diabetes. Specimen: naive CD4+ T cells from blood. This sequence joins TRBV18 and TRBJ2-2; TRBD1 might be the D (5 bases). The CDR3: CASSPTIGQNTGELFF. CDR3 bases: TGTGCCAGCTCACCTACGATAGGACAGAACACCGGGGAGCTGTTTTTT.